This T cell receptor beta chain was recorded in a study of patients and donors after allogeneic stem cell transplantation (TCRdb year 2020). To note about this clonotype: Its specific antigen is unknown. The germline gene is not matched at one end of the junction; a read error may be the cause.

Library preparation used RT-PCR. The instrument was a NextSeq 550. Clones were called with MiXCR by TCRdb after fastp trimmed the public reads at Q25, and only in-frame beta chains were retained. Each CDR3 protein appears once, grouped with its most common genes and DNA. The sample data list approximately 210,000 distinct CDR3 sequences, and around two fifths of these were observed just once. The ten top clones hold 30% to 35% of the sample. The CDR3 holds 13 amino acids from the cysteine to the phenylalanine. Of all the DNA, just the CDR3 is kept, 39 bases in frame from base 1. CDR1 LGHNA and CDR2 YNFKEQ are derived from the germline V gene.

Sequenced input: blood, either unsorted or a sorted T cell fraction (not recorded which). This receptor was obtained from a human donor who was either an allogeneic HSCT recipient or a stem cell or donor lymphocyte infusion donor (not recorded which). It is not recorded whose cells these are; they may come from a transplant donor. The sequence links TRBV4-2 to TRBJ1-4; the D gene is unclear. The CDR3 protein is CASSKETSEELFF. The nucleotide sequence reads as follows: TGTGCCAGCAGCAAAGAGACTTCCGAGGAACTGTTTTTT.